These 11 T cell receptor beta chains came from one sample sequenced in a study of human T cells and chemical hapten exposure. Time point reported: pre-sensitization, week 0. The treatment denotes: therapeutic diphenylcyclopropenone sensitization with weekly scalp DPC. Using its own MiXCR run on the RACE reads, TCRdb lists one record per CDR3 protein. The sample has 350,000 to 400,000 distinct CDR3 sequences, 4.5% to 5.5% seen once; the top ten hold 2% to 3%. Sequenced here: whole blood, sampled in connection with sensitization to the hapten diphenylcyclopropenone (DPC). These receptors were obtained from a woman in her forties or fifties with alopecia areata. Some clones in this sample may be carry-over from other donors' samples.

This clonotype came up many times. J is TRBJ2-1 and V is TRBV5-4; D is unclear. Germline V CDR1 and CDR2: SGHNT, YYREEE (reference sequence). This CDR3 has 15 amino acids. V was trimmed by 5 bases and J by 2 bases, leaving 14 bases between them. This CDR3 is CASRSPGRAYNEQFF. The CDR3 nucleotides are TGTGCCAGCAGGTCCCCGGGTAGAGCCTACAATGAGCAGTTCTTC.

Ten or more counts support this clonotype. The rearrangement links TRBV7-2 to TRBJ2-2, with D hard to call. The germline V gene encodes CDR1 SGHTA and CDR2 FQGNSA. The CDR3 consists of 12 residues. Between the trimmed V and J ends, which lost 6 bases and 5 bases, there was a span of 7 bases. The chain's CDR3 is CASRRKTGELFF. The CDR3 nucleotides read TGTGCCAGCAGGCGAAAAACCGGGGAGCTGTTTTTT.

The chain couples TRBV20-1 to TRBJ2-2, with 11 bases fitting TRBD2. CDR3 length equals 15 residues. Looked up from germline, CDR1 is DFQATT and CDR2 is SNEGSKA (reference sequence). Unmatched junction bases numbered 3, after V lost 1 base and J lost 5 bases. CDR3 amino acids: CSARATSGATGELFF. DNA of the CDR3: TGCAGTGCTAGAGCGACTAGCGGGGCGACCGGGGAGCTGTTTTTT.

This clonotype was seen repeatedly, ten times or more. The chain couples TRBV7-2 to TRBJ2-1, with 14 bases fitting TRBD2. CDR1 is SGHTA, CDR2 FQGNSA, per germline. V was clipped by 2 bases and J by 9 bases; unmatched bases: 6. This CDR3 region has 16 residues. The CDR3 bases are TGTGCCAGCAGCTTATTGGGGACTAGCGGGAGTAGTGAGCAGTTCTTC. Its translation is CASSLLGTSGSSEQFF.

At least ten counts were recorded for this clonotype. This chain links TRBV10-3 with TRBJ2-3; D is unclear. The CDR3 contains 15 residues. V was cut by 0 bases and J by 2 bases, with 9 bases left in between. Germline CDR1 ENHRY, CDR2 SYGVKD. The CDR3 sequence is CAISESDALTDTQYF. In DNA, the CDR3 is TGTGCCATCAGTGAGTCGGACGCGCTCACAGATACGCAGTATTTT.

This sequence joins TRBV20-1 and TRBJ1-1, with D uncertain. CDR1 DFQATT and CDR2 SNEGSKA come from the germline V gene (reference sequence). The CDR3 sequence is 12 residues long. V gave up 6 bases and J gave up 1 base, with 9 bases separating them. The CDR3 region has the DNA TGCAGTGCCGCACACGGGAACACTGAAGCTTTCTTT. Its protein product is CSAAHGNTEAFF.

J is TRBJ1-1 and V is TRBV29-1; D remains unclear. The germline CDR1 and CDR2 sequences are SQVTM and ANQGSEA. Trimming pared 3 bases from V and 8 bases from J, leaving 13 bases between. This CDR3 has 12 residues. CDR3 residues: CSVDLGRREAFF. CDR3 coding DNA: TGCAGCGTTGATTTGGGGAGGAGAGAAGCTTTCTTT.

The chain joins TRBV20-1 to TRBJ1-1; possibly TRBD1 for D (5 bases). V was trimmed by 3 bases and J by 4 bases, leaving 12 bases between them. The CDR3 is 13 amino acids. Looked up from germline, CDR1 is DFQATT and CDR2 is SNEGSKA (reference sequence). CDR3 protein: CSASQGAGTEAFF. CDR3 in DNA: TGCAGTGCTAGTCAAGGGGCAGGCACTGAAGCTTTCTTT.

There are a few counts of this clonotype. The chain is built from TRBV29-1 and TRBJ2-1, with D perhaps being TRBD1 or TRBD2 (7 bases each). Between the trimmed V and J ends, which lost 5 bases and 3 bases, there was a span of 14 bases. The CDR3 is 14 residues long. CDR1 is SQVTM, CDR2 ANQGSEA, per germline. The CDR3 protein is CSVPGGEGYNEQFF. The CDR3, as DNA: TGCAGCGTTCCAGGGGGGGAGGGCTACAATGAGCAGTTCTTC.

There are a few counts of this clonotype. The V and J genes are TRBV10-2 and TRBJ1-6, with unresolved D. This CDR3 contains 13 residues. Trimming removed 0 bases from V and 11 bases from J, with 8 bases in between. Germline loops: CDR1 WSHSY, CDR2 SAAADI. For the CDR3, the DNA is TGCGCCAGCAGTGAGTCGGGGAGGGCACCCCTCCACTTT. Protein product: CASSESGRAPLHF.

In its sample, this clonotype was seen many times. V is TRBV6-1 and J is TRBJ2-1; the D is unclear. Germline V gene data show CDR1 as MNHNS and CDR2 as SASEGT. The germline V and J ends were trimmed by 3 bases and 4 bases, with 7 bases remaining between them. CDR3 length equals 13 residues. The CDR3 loop is CASSDGPYNEQFF. DNA of the CDR3: TGTGCCAGCAGTGACGGGCCTTACAATGAGCAGTTCTTC.